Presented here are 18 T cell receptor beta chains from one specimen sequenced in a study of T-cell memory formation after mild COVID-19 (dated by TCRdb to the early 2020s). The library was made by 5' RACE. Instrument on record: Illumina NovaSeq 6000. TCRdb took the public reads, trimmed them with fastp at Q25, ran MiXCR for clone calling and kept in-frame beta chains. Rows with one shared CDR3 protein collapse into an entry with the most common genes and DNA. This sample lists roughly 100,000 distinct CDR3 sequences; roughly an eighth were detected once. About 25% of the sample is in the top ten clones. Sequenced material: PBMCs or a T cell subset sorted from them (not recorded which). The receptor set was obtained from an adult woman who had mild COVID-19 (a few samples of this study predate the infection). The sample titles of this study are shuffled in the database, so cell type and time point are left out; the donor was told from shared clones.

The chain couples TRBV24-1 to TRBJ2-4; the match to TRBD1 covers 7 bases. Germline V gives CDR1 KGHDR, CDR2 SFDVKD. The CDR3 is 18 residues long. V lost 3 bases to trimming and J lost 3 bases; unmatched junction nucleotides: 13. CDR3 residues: CATSDRTGLIRVKNIQYF. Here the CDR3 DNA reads TGTGCCACCAGTGATCGGACAGGCCTTATAAGGGTCAAAAACATTCAGTACTTC.

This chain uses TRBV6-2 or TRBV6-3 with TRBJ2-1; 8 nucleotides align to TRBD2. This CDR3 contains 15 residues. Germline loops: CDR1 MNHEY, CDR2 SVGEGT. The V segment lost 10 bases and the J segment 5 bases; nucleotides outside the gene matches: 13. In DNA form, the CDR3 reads TGTGCCACCGCCGGGCCGGGAGGGCCCAACAATGAGCAGTTCTTC. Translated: CATAGPGGPNNEQFF.

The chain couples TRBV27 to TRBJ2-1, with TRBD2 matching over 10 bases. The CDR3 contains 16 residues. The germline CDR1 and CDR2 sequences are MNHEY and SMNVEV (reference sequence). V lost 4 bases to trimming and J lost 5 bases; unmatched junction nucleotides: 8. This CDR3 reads CASSSILAGFHNEQFF. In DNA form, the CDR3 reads TGTGCCAGCAGTTCTATACTAGCGGGGTTTCACAATGAGCAGTTCTTC.

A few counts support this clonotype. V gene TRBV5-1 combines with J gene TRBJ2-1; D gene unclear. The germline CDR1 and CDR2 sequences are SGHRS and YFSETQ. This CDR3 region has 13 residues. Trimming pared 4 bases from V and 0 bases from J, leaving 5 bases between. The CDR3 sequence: CASSRSSYNEQFF. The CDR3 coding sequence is TGCGCCAGCAGCAGAAGCTCCTACAATGAGCAGTTCTTC. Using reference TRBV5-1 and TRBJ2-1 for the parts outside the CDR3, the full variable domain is KAGVTQTPRYLIKTRGQQVTLSCSPISGHRSVSWYQQTPGQGLQFLFEYFSETQRNKGNFPGRFSGRQFSNSRSEMNVSTLELGDSALYLCASSRSSYNEQFFGPGTRLTVL.

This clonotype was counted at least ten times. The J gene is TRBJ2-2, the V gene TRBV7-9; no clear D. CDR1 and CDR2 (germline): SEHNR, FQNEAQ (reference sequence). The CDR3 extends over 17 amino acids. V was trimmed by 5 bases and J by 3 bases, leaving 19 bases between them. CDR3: CASSLPPGVSDTGELFF. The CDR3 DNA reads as TGTGCCAGCAGCCTTCCGCCTGGAGTCTCGGACACCGGGGAGCTGTTTTTT.

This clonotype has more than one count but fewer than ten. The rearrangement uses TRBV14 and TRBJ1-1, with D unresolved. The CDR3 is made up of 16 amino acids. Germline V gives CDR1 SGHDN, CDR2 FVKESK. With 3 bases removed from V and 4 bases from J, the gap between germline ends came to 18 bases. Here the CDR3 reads CASSHPPIVGGTEAFF. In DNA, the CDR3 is TGTGCCAGCAGCCATCCCCCAATTGTGGGTGGCACTGAAGCTTTCTTT.

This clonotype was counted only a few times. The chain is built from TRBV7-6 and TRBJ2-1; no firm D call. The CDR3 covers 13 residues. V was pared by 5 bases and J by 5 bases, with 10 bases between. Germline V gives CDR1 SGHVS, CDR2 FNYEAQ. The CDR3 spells CASSQNDDNEQFF. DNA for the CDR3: TGTGCCAGCAGCCAGAACGACGACAATGAGCAGTTCTTC.

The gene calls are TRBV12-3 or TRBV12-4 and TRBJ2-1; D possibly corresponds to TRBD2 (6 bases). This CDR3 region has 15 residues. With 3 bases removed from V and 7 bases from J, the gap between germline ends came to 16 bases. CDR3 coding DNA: TGTGCCAGCAGTTTTGGAGGGTCTGGGTCGAATGAGCAGTTCTTC. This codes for CASSFGGSGSNEQFF.

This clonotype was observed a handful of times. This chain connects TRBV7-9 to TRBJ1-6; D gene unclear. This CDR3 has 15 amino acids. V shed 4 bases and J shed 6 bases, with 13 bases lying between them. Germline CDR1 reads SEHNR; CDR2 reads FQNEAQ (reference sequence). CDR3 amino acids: CASSSLWGGNSPLHF. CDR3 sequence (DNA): TGTGCCAGCAGCTCCTTATGGGGAGGTAATTCACCCCTCCACTTT. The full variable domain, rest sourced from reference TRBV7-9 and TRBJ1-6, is DTGVSQNPRHKITKRGQNVTFRCDPISEHNRLYWYRQTLGQGPEFLTYFQNEAQLEKSRLLSDRFSAERPKGSFSTLEIQRTEQGDSAMYLCASSSLWGGNSPLHFGNGTRLTVT.

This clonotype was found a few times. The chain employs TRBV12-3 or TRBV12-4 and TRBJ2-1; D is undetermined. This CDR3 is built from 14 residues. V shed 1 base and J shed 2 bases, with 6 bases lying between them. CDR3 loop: CASSLGSAYNEQFF. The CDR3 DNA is TGTGCCAGCAGTTTAGGATCAGCCTACAATGAGCAGTTCTTC.

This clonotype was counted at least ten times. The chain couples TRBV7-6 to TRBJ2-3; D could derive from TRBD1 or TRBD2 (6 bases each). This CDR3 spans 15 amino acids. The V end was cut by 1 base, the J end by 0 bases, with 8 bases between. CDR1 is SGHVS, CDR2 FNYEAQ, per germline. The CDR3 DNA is TGTGCCAGCAGCTTAGTGGGGGGCAGCACAGATACGCAGTATTTT. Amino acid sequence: CASSLVGGSTDTQYF.

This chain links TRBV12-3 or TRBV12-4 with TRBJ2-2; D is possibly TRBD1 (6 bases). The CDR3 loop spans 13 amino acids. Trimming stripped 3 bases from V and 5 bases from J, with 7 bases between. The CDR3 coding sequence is TGTGCCAGCAGTTTTACAGGGACCGGGGAGCTGTTTTTT. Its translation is CASSFTGTGELFF.

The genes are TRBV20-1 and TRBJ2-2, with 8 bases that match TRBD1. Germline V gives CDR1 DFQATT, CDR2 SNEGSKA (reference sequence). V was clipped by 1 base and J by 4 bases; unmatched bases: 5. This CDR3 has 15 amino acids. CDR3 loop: CSARGPRGPTGELFF. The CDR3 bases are TGCAGTGCTAGAGGTCCCAGGGGGCCCACCGGGGAGCTGTTTTTT.

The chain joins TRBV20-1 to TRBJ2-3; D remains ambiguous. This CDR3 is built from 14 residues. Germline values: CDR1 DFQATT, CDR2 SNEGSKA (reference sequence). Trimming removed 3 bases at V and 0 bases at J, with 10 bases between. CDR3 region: CSASVDPSTDTQYF. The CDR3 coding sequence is TGCAGTGCTAGTGTGGACCCGAGCACAGATACGCAGTATTTT.

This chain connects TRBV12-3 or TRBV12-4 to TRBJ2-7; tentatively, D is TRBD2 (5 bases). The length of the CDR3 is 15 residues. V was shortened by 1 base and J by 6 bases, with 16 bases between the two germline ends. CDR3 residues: CASSLVSAGKTEQYF. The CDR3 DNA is TGTGCCAGCAGTTTAGTTTCCGCGGGCAAGACCGAGCAGTACTTC.

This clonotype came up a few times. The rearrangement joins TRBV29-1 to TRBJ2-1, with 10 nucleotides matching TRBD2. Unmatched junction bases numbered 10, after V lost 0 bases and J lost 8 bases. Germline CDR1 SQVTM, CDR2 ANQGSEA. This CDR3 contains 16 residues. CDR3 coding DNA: TGCAGCGTTGAAGAGAGCGGGGGGGCCGGTTTCCATGAGCAGTTCTTC. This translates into CSVEESGGAGFHEQFF.

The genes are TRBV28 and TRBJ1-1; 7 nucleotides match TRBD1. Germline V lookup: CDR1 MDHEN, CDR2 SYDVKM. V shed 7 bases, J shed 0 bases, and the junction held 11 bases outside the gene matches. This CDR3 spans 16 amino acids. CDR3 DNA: TGTGCCAGCACCAAAAAACCGGGACAGATGAACACTGAAGCTTTCTTT. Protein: CASTKKPGQMNTEAFF.

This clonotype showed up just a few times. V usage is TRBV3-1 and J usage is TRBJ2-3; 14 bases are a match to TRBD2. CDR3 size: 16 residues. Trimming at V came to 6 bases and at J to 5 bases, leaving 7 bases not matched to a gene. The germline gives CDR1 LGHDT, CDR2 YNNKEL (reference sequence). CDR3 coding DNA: TGTGCCAGCAGGACGACTAGCGGGGGGGGAGAAGATACGCAGTATTTT. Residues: CASRTTSGGGEDTQYF.